The 21 T cell receptor beta chains below were found in one sample sequenced in a study of cytomegalovirus exposure and HLA in healthy donors (dated by TCRdb to about 2017). The method behind the library was the immunoSEQ multiplex PCR assay. For the multiplex PCR, a mixture combining 60 forward primers for TCR Vbeta segments and 13 reverse primers for TCR Jbeta segments was used. What TCRdb holds here is the immuneACCESS table cut down to in-frame rearrangements. Part of the clones is not present; checked against another copy, under half of the missing clones reflect an unresolved V gene, and the others are unexplained. The sample contains about 170,000 clones, 73% of them found a single time. Of the sample, under 5.5% falls within the top ten clones. Sequences were obtained from PBMCs. The source is a young woman in good health and CMV-seropositive.

The gene calls are TRBV18 and TRBJ1-3; 8 nucleotides align to TRBD1. Trimming cost V 6 bases and J 4 bases; bases outside gene matches: 5. From germline, CDR1 is KGHSH and CDR2 LQKENI. This CDR3 region has 14 residues. The CDR3, as DNA: TGTGCCAGCTCCCTCGACAGGGGCGGAAACACCATATATTTT. Encoded protein: CASSLDRGGNTIYF.

The chain combines TRBV18 with TRBJ2-5, with TRBD2 as a possible D gene (6 bases). Trimming cost V 3 bases and J 0 bases, with 14 bases left between them. The CDR3 has 16 amino acids. Germline CDR1 reads KGHSH; CDR2 reads LQKENI. Here the CDR3 DNA reads TGTGCCAGCTCACCCCAGGGCGGGGTAAACCAAGAGACCCAGTACTTC. Protein sequence: CASSPQGGVNQETQYF.

The count of this clone is one. This chain joins TRBV2 and TRBJ2-7; tentatively, D is TRBD2 (5 bases). CDR3 length: 12 amino acids. V dropped 4 bases and J dropped 6 bases, with 10 bases sitting between them. The germline gives CDR1 SNHLY, CDR2 FYNNEI. The CDR3 region has the DNA TGTGCCAGCAGTGTGGTGAGGGCCGAGCAGTACTTC. It is translated as CASSVVRAEQYF. The full variable domain, completed using reference TRBV2 and TRBJ2-7, is EPEVTQTPSHQVTQMGQEVILRCVPISNHLYFYWYRQILGQKVEFLVSFYNNEISEKSEIFDDQFSVERPDGSNFTLKIRSTKLEDSAMYFCASSVVRAEQYFGPGTRLTVT.

This sequence joins TRBV9 and TRBJ1-2; 8 bases are shared with TRBD1. J lost 7 bases, V lost 2 bases, and 10 bases had no gene match. Germline values: CDR1 SGDLS, CDR2 YYNGEE. This CDR3 has 15 amino acids. The CDR3 sequence: CASSVDRGGRVGYTF. CDR3 DNA: TGTGCCAGCAGCGTCGACAGGGGCGGCCGGGTTGGCTACACCTTC.

On this clone: The junction does not match germline at one end; this may be a read error. V gene TRBV7-9 combines with J gene TRBJ1-3, with 10 bases aligning to TRBD1. Germline V gives CDR1 SEHNR, CDR2 FQNEAQ (reference sequence). The CDR3 spans 18 residues. CDR3 sequence: CSSSSTGGWGLNGNTIYF. The CDR3 coding sequence is TGTTCCAGCAGCTCGACAGGGGGCTGGGGATTAAACGGAAACACCATATATTTT.

The rearrangement uses TRBV10-3 and TRBJ2-1, with TRBD1 matching 9 bases. Unmatched junction bases numbered 7, after V lost 11 bases and J lost 2 bases. The CDR3 spans 14 residues. Germline V gene lookup returns CDR1 ENHRY and CDR2 SYGVKD. CDR3 nucleotide sequence: TGTGCCGCGGGTCGGGACAGGGCCTACAATGAGCAGTTCTTC. It encodes CAAGRDRAYNEQFF.

The count of this clone is one. V and J are TRBV4-3 and TRBJ1-1, with D possibly being TRBD1 (5 bases). Trimming removed 2 bases at V and 1 base at J, with 8 bases between. Germline CDR1 and CDR2: LGHNA and YSLEER. This CDR3 contains 14 residues. The CDR3 protein is CASSQYRWNTEAFF. The CDR3 bases are TGCGCCAGCAGCCAATACAGGTGGAACACTGAAGCTTTCTTT.

This chain connects TRBV4-2 to TRBJ1-4, with D maybe TRBD1 (6 bases). CDR1 is LGHNA and CDR2 is YNFKEQ in the germline V gene. The V gene lost 9 bases and the J gene lost 7 bases, with 15 bases spanning the gap. This CDR3 is 13 amino acids long. For the CDR3, the DNA is TGTGCCAGTACAGGGAGACCCCTTGAAAAACTGTTTTTT. Protein sequence: CASTGRPLEKLFF.

About this clone itself: The conserved final phenylalanine or tryptophan is absent from the CDR3, which likely points to a read error. The chain employs TRBV7-8 and TRBJ1-1, with D uncertain. The CDR3 totals 15 residues. Deletions cut 5 bases from V and 0 bases from J, with 13 bases between. Germline V gene data show CDR1 as SGHVS and CDR2 as FQNEAQ. CDR3 loop: CASSPASQVNTEAFL. The CDR3, as DNA: TGTGCCAGCAGCCCAGCTAGCCAGGTGAACACTGAAGCTTTCCTT.

The chain recombines TRBV11-2 with TRBJ2-5; D call uncertain. Germline values: CDR1 SGHAT, CDR2 FQNNGV. This CDR3 has 14 residues. Deletions cut 1 base from V and 1 base from J, with 7 bases between. The DNA for the CDR3 is TGTGCCAGCAGCTTAGTTCCCGGCCAAGAGACCCAGTACTTC. This gives the protein CASSLVPGQETQYF.

The rearrangement links TRBV6-5 to TRBJ1-2, with unresolved D. In germline, CDR1 is MNHEY, CDR2 SVGAGI. V dropped 5 bases and J dropped 10 bases, with 14 bases sitting between them. The CDR3 has 12 residues. This chain's CDR3 is CASSPDSKDYTF. CDR3 sequence (DNA): TGTGCCAGCAGTCCTGATAGCAAGGACTACACCTTC.

The chain has TRBV9 and TRBJ2-5, with a possible D match to TRBD2 (6 bases). Looked up from germline, CDR1 is SGDLS and CDR2 is YYNGEE. V lost 4 bases, J lost 1 base, and 17 bases lay in between. The CDR3 is 16 amino acids. CDR3 amino acids: CASSKSSVTTQETQYF. CDR3 coding DNA: TGTGCCAGCAGCAAATCTAGCGTTACCACCCAAGAGACCCAGTACTTC. The full variable domain, completed using reference TRBV9 and TRBJ2-5, is DSGVTQTPKHLITATGQRVTLRCSPRSGDLSVYWYQQSLDQGLQFLIQYYNGEERAKGNILERFSAQQFPDLHSELNLSSLELGDSALYFCASSKSSVTTQETQYFGPGTRLLVL.

J is TRBJ1-4 and V is TRBV7-3; D possibly corresponds to TRBD1 (6 bases). CDR1 is SGHTA and CDR2 is FQGTGA in the germline V gene. The V gene lost 0 bases and the J gene lost 7 bases, with 18 bases spanning the gap. CDR3 length equals 17 residues. Here the CDR3 reads CASSLTQGRRGGEKLFF. In nucleotides, the CDR3 is TGTGCCAGCAGCTTAACTCAGGGGCGAAGGGGCGGTGAAAAACTGTTTTTT.

The chain links TRBV6-5 to TRBJ2-5; 9 bases match TRBD2. The J call could be wrong; TRBJ2-7 is a better fit for the DNA end. CDR1 MNHEY and CDR2 SVGAGI come from the germline V gene. CDR3 length equals 15 residues. CDR3 in amino acids: CASSYQRGAAYEQYF. Here the CDR3 DNA reads TGTGCCAGCAGTTACCAGCGGGGGGCCGCCTACGAGCAGTACTTC.

The CDR3 sequence is CASSIVFGEGNQPQHF. The CDR3 coding sequence is TGTGCCAGTAGTATAGTTTTTGGGGAGGGCAATCAGCCCCAGCATTTT. V gene TRBV19 combines with J gene TRBJ1-5; D ambiguous. The CDR3 loop spans 16 amino acids. V gave up 1 base and J gave up 2 bases, with 12 bases separating them. Germline CDR1 LNHDA, CDR2 SQIVND (reference sequence).

The chain couples TRBV10-2 to TRBJ1-5, with D perhaps TRBD1 (5 bases). This CDR3 has 13 residues. Germline V gene lookup returns CDR1 WSHSY and CDR2 SAAADI. The V gene lost 2 bases and the J gene lost 7 bases, with 9 bases spanning the gap. DNA for the CDR3: TGCGCCAGCAGTGAGGGGGCGAAGCAGCCCCAGCATTTT. Residues: CASSEGAKQPQHF.

The gene calls are TRBV28 and TRBJ1-2, with unresolved D. V was clipped by 6 bases and J by 8 bases, with 16 bases between them. CDR1 MDHEN and CDR2 SYDVKM come from the germline V gene. This CDR3 is built from 13 residues. CDR3 amino acids: CASSPADLKGYTF. The DNA for the CDR3 is TGTGCCAGCAGCCCGGCGGATCTGAAGGGCTACACCTTC.

The chain is built from TRBV7-2 and TRBJ2-3, with 12 bases fitting TRBD2. V lost 1 base, J lost 7 bases, and 9 bases stayed unmatched. The CDR3 length is 17 residues. The germline V gene has CDR1 SGHTA and CDR2 FQGNSA. The CDR3 here is CASSLVASGGALNTQYF. The CDR3 nucleotides are TGTGCCAGCAGCTTAGTAGCTAGCGGGGGGGCCCTAAATACGCAGTATTTT.

This clone has only one observation. V and J are TRBV25-1 and TRBJ2-3; 11 bases line up with TRBD1. CDR1 MGHDK and CDR2 SYGVNS come from the germline V gene. Trimming took 6 bases from V and 8 from J; bases not matched to a gene: 4. The CDR3 has 13 residues. This CDR3 reads CASRGQGAGTQYF. DNA for the CDR3: TGTGCCAGCAGAGGACAGGGGGCGGGTACGCAGTATTTT.

V is TRBV2 and J is TRBJ2-7, with a tentative D call TRBD2 (5 bases). The V gene lost 5 bases and the J gene lost 6 bases, with 23 bases spanning the gap. The CDR3 consists of 16 residues. Germline lookup yields CDR1 SNHLY and CDR2 FYNNEI. CDR3 DNA sequence: TGTGCCAGCAGTAGCCTCACGAGGGCCACGTTCGGCGAGCAGTACTTC. The encoded protein is CASSSLTRATFGEQYF.

The CDR3 DNA follows: TGTGCCAGTAGTATTCCCCTAGGGAACACCGGGGAGCTGTTTTTT. This translates into CASSIPLGNTGELFF. The chain combines TRBV19 with TRBJ2-2; D not resolved. Between the trimmed V and J ends, which lost 3 bases and 1 base, there was a span of 9 bases. The length of the CDR3 is 15 residues. Germline V CDR1 and CDR2: LNHDA, SQIVND (reference sequence).